This TCR beta chain came from a study of CD8+CD57+ T cells in acquired aplastic anemia. Study in general: Sorted CD4+ plus CD8+ cells gave DNA averaging 3.2 ug. Where healthy donors were concerned, CD4+ cells averaged about 11 million reads.

Looked up from germline, CDR1 is SEHNR and CDR2 is FQNEAQ (reference sequence). Trimming cost V 1 base and J 6 bases, with 9 bases left between them. The CDR3 contains 14 residues. This clonotype was counted many times. Antigen: not known. General study results and limits: Patients and controls were found to share twenty-nine CD8+ CDR3 sequences.

TCR beta VDJ and CDR3 were profiled, and genomic DNA was the template. TCRdb fed the reads into MiXCR, producing one record per CDR3 protein. The data hold fewer than 250,000 distinct CDR3 sequences, with approximately 49% observed a single time. The sequenced sample consisted of sorted CD4+, CD8+, or CD8+CD57+ T cells (not recorded which) from PBMCs. The source is a human donor in good health, serving as a control. This rearrangement joins TRBV7-9 to TRBJ2-2, with unresolved D. CDR3 sequence: CASSLDVGAGELFF. For the CDR3, the DNA is TGTGCCAGCAGCTTAGATGTAGGAGCCGGGGAGCTGTTTTTT.